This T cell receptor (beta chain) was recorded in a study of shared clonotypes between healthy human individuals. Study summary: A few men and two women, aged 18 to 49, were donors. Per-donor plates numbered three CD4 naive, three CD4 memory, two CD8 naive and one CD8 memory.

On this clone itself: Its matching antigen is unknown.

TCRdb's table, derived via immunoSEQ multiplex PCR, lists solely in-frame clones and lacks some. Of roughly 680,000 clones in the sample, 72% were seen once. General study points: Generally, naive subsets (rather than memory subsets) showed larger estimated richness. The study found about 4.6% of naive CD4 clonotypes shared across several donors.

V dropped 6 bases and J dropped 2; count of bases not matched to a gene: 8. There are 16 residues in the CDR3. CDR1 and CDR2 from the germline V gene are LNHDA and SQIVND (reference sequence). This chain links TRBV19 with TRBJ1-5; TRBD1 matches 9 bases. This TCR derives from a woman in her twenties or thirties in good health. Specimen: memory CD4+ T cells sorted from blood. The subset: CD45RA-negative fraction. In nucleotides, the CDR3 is TGTGCCAGTAGCACAGGGGGCCCTTGGCGCAATCAGCCCCAGCATTTT. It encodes CASSTGGPWRNQPQHF.